Below are 2 T cell receptor beta chains sequenced from a single sample in a study of post-analysis software for immune sequencing data. Overall study findings and caveats: Five or six TRBV segments appeared more often in patients than in controls, and TRBV5-6, TRBV5-1 and TRBV20-1 were among these.

Their recognized antigens are unknown. cDNA libraries of TCR beta carried unique molecular identifiers. TCRdb reprocessed the PCR reads via MiXCR and lists one record per CDR3 protein. The data contain 350,000 to 450,000 distinct CDR3 sequences, roughly 38% of them singletons. The sequenced sample was blood. Every receptor here comes from a girl aged 2 to 10 with multiple sclerosis.

This rearrangement joins TRBV3-1 to TRBJ2-5; a weak D match, TRBD2 (6 bases). Germline CDR1 and CDR2: LGHDT and YNNKEL (reference sequence). The CDR3 has 16 amino acids. Trimming removed 0 bases at V and 0 bases at J, with 11 bases between. In DNA, the CDR3 is TGTGCCAGCAGCCAAGATTATTGGGGGGACCAAGAGACCCAGTACTTC. Amino acids: CASSQDYWGDQETQYF.

Note on this clonotype: One end of the junction does not line up with germline, which may come from a read error. The chain combines TRBV7-7 with TRBJ2-5, with 7 nucleotides matching TRBD2. This CDR3 spans 13 amino acids. Germline V CDR1 and CDR2: SSHAT, FNYEAQ (reference sequence). CDR3 loop: CASSWRERETRYF. Here the CDR3 DNA reads TGTGCTAGCAGCTGGCGGGAGAGGGAGACCCGGTACTTC.